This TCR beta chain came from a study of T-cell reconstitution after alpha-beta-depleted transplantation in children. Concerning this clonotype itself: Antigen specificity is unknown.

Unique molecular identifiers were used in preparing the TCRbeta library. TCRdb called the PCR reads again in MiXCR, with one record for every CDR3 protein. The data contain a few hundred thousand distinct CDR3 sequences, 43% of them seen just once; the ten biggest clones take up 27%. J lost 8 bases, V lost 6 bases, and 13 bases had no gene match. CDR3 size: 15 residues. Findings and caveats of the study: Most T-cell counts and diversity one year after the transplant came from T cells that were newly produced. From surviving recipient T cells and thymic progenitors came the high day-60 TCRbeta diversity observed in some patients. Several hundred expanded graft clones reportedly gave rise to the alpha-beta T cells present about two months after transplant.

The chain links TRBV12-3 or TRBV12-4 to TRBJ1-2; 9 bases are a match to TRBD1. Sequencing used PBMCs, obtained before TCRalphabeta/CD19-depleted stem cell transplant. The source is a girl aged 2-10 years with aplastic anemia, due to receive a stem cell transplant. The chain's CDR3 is CASRGGQGSGSGYTF. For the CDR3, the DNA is TGTGCCAGCAGAGGGGGACAGGGATCGGGGAGCGGCTACACCTTC.